The present TCR beta chain was sequenced within a study of identical twins. Trimming stripped 5 bases from V and 7 bases from J, with 12 bases between. The CDR3 contains 13 residues. Germline CDR1 SGHVS, CDR2 FQNEAQ. TCRdb reprocessed the 5' RACE reads with MiXCR, giving one entry per CDR3 protein. The data contain approximately 600,000 distinct CDR3 sequences, over 8.5% of them singletons. There are many counts of this clonotype. Another study also made use of these data, one on yellow fever vaccine responses in identical twins.

Sequenced material: PBMCs. The source is a young woman in good health. This chain joins TRBV7-8 and TRBJ2-1; D uncertain. This CDR3 is CASSPRTVNEQFF. CDR3 DNA sequence: TGTGCCAGCAGCCCCCGAACCGTGAATGAGCAGTTCTTC.